Each of the 12 T cell receptor beta chains below was sequenced from the same sample in a study of T cell changes during pregnancy in multiple sclerosis. Libraries were prepared by immunoSEQ multiplex PCR; TCRdb keeps only in-frame clonotypes and omits some of them. The data show 70,000 to 95,000 clones, over 80% seen once. Sequenced here: CD4+ T cells from peripheral blood mononuclear cells, sampled in the second trimester of pregnancy. These receptors were taken from a female donor with multiple sclerosis, enrolled in a pregnancy study.

This clone was counted a single time. The rearrangement joins TRBV30 to TRBJ2-3, with 9 bases that match TRBD1. The V gene end was trimmed by 4 bases and the J gene end by 8 bases; junction bases not matched to a gene: 7. Germline V gives CDR1 GTSNPN, CDR2 SVGIG (reference sequence). The CDR3 runs 13 residues. The CDR3 region is CAWKPTGGGTQYF. The CDR3 DNA follows: TGTGCCTGGAAGCCTACAGGGGGCGGTACGCAGTATTTT.

The V and J genes are TRBV5-6 and TRBJ2-5; 12 nucleotides line up with TRBD2. This CDR3 is built from 15 residues. V shed 5 bases, J shed 6 bases, and the junction held 8 bases outside the gene matches. Germline CDR1 is SGHDT and CDR2 is YYEEEE. CDR3 sequence (DNA): TGTGCCAGCAGTTTGACTAGCGGGAGCCGAAAGACCCAGTACTTC. The encoded protein is CASSLTSGSRKTQYF.

On this clone itself: The germline gene is not matched at one end of the junction; a read error may be the cause. The chain links TRBV4-1 to TRBJ1-6, with 9 bases fitting TRBD1. Per germline, CDR1 MGHRA and CDR2 YSYEKL. The CDR3 is 14 residues long. Written as DNA, the CDR3 is TGCGCCAGCAGTCAAGACAGGGGGTATTCACCCCTCCACTTT. This translates into CASSQDRGYSPLHF.

The chain uses TRBV19 and TRBJ1-1, with TRBD1 identical over 9 bases. CDR1 and CDR2 from the germline V gene are LNHDA and SQIVND (reference sequence). With 6 bases clipped from V and 4 bases from J, the junction kept 6 bases outside the gene matches. The CDR3 loop spans 14 amino acids. CDR3 in DNA: TGTGCCAGTAGACGGGACAGGGTTGGCACTGAAGCTTTCTTT. Its protein is CASRRDRVGTEAFF.

The chain has TRBV28 and TRBJ1-2; TRBD1 aligns across 9 bases. Unmatched junction bases numbered 6, after V lost 5 bases and J lost 8 bases. This CDR3 region has 13 residues. Germline V gives CDR1 MDHEN, CDR2 SYDVKM. Here the CDR3 reads CASSPYRGQGYTF. DNA for the CDR3: TGTGCCAGCAGTCCCTACAGGGGGCAAGGCTACACCTTC.

This sequence joins TRBV13 and TRBJ2-3; D gene unclear. V lost 0 bases to trimming and J lost 4 bases, with 5 bases between them. CDR1 is PRHDT and CDR2 is FYEKMQ in the germline V gene (reference sequence). The CDR3 consists of 13 residues. Here the CDR3 reads CASSLGGADTQYF. Here the CDR3 DNA reads TGTGCCAGCAGCTTAGGCGGAGCAGATACGCAGTATTTT.

This chain links TRBV5-4 with TRBJ2-7; D perhaps matches TRBD1 (7 bases). The CDR3 has 13 amino acids. Germline V CDR1 and CDR2: SGHNT, YYREEE (reference sequence). V was trimmed by 4 bases and J by 5 bases, leaving 13 bases between them. Here the CDR3 DNA reads TGTGCCAGCAGCAAACAGGGGAGGAACGAGCAGTACTTC. This codes for CASSKQGRNEQYF.

The chain carries TRBV9 and TRBJ1-6, with 7 bases lining up with TRBD1. The V gene end was trimmed by 5 bases and the J gene end by 13 bases; junction bases not matched to a gene: 12. This CDR3 is built from 14 residues. The V gene's germline CDR1 is SGDLS and CDR2 YYNGEE. The CDR3 DNA reads as TGTGCCAGCAGTCTCGGGGACAGAAAATTTCCCCTCCACTTT. Its protein product is CASSLGDRKFPLHF.

This rearrangement joins TRBV9 to TRBJ1-1, with D possibly TRBD1 on 5 matching bases. The CDR3 is 14 amino acids. Germline V gives CDR1 SGDLS, CDR2 YYNGEE. V was cut by 5 bases and J by 8 bases, with 19 bases left in between. The CDR3 is CASRPLGQGIEAFF. Here the CDR3 DNA reads TGTGCCAGCAGGCCCCTAGGTCAGGGCATCGAAGCTTTCTTT.

V gene TRBV18 combines with J gene TRBJ1-4, with D tentatively TRBD1 (6 bases). CDR1 and CDR2 from the germline V gene are KGHSH and LQKENI. With 3 bases removed from V and 2 bases from J, the gap between germline ends came to 7 bases. CDR3 size: 14 residues. In DNA form, the CDR3 reads TGTGCCAGCTCACCTCAGGGGACTAATGAAAAACTGTTTTTT. It is translated as CASSPQGTNEKLFF.

This clone was observed once. V gene TRBV5-1 combines with J gene TRBJ1-2; possible D gene TRBD1, 6 bases. The germline V gene has CDR1 SGHRS and CDR2 YFSETQ. The ends were cut back, 1 base at V and 3 bases at J, with 16 bases in the middle. The CDR3 extends over 16 amino acids. CDR3 residues: CASSLQRQGMYYGYTF. For the CDR3, the DNA is TGCGCCAGCAGCTTGCAACGGCAGGGGATGTACTATGGCTACACCTTC.

This clone was seen once. The J gene is TRBJ2-2, the V gene TRBV5-4, with TRBD2 matching over 12 bases. This CDR3 has 19 amino acids. Germline V lookup: CDR1 SGHNT, CDR2 YYREEE (reference sequence). The V and J ends lost 4 bases and 1 base, in that order; junction bases with no gene match: 11. CDR3 protein: CASSKFLLAGGKNTGELFF. CDR3 DNA sequence: TGTGCCAGCAGCAAATTCCTACTAGCGGGGGGAAAGAACACCGGGGAGCTGTTTTTT.